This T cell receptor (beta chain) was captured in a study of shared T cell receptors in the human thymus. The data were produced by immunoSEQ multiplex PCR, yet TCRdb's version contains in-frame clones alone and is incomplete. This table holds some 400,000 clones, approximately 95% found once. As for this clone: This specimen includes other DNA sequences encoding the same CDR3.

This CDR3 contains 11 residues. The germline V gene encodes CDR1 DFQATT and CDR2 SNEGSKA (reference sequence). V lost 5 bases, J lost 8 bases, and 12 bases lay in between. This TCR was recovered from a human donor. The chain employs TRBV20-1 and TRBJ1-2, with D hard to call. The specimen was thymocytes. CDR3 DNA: TGCAGTGCTCCCGTGGGAGGGGGCTACACCTTC. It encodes CSAPVGGGYTF.